This TCR beta chain was identified during a study of blood T cell repertoires in COVID-19. Study-wide background: Sources were T cells, B-cell-depleted T cells, or PBMCs; the material itself was cDNA or gDNA.

TCRdb keeps only in-frame clones here, not all; method: immunoSEQ multiplex PCR. The profile shows around 250,000 clones, 84% of them singletons. Trimming at V came to 6 bases and at J to 8 bases, leaving 4 bases not matched to a gene. Germline V gene lookup returns CDR1 SNHLY and CDR2 FYNNEI. The CDR3 sequence is 12 residues long. The rearrangement joins TRBV2 to TRBJ2-5; TRBD2 aligns across 9 bases. This sequence originates from a human donor in a cohort sampled during active COVID-19. Sequencing used peripheral blood. CDR3 amino acids: CASSQGLATQYF. The CDR3 DNA is TGTGCCAGCAGCCAGGGACTAGCCACCCAGTACTTC.